This T cell receptor (beta chain) was recorded in a study of T cells in Graves' hyperthyroidism and ophthalmopathy. Study results and caveats: Through a model of 13 V-J features, ophthalmopathy was separated from stable hyperthyroidism.

As to this clonotype: Its antigen is currently unknown. It may be a read error: a sequence one base away is much more abundant. This CDR3 fails to terminate in the conserved phenylalanine or tryptophan, so it likely reflects a read error.

Ophthalmopathy cases met thresholds of Clinical Activity Score at least 3, NOSPECS grade at least 4 and duration under 3 months. Exclusion of patients followed from uncontrolled infection, other autoimmune disease, pregnancy or lactation. Trimming took off 8 bases at V and 1 base at J, with 8 bases between the two ends. Germline loops: CDR1 SNHLY, CDR2 FYNNEI. CDR3 length: 12 amino acids. Amplification of TCR beta CDR3 regions used RNA as the template. Using the HTBI primer set, a first-round RT-PCR was run on the TCR CDR3. TCRdb re-derived calls from the multiplex PCR reads in MiXCR, one entry per CDR3 protein. The data contain roughly 600,000 distinct CDR3 sequences, about 15% of them seen just once; the ten biggest clones take up roughly an eighth.

This sequence joins TRBV2 and TRBJ1-1; D is unresolved. Sample: blood. The clonotype originates from a woman aged 45-65 years with Graves' ophthalmopathy. CDR3 region: CASGRGNTEAFS. CDR3 DNA: TGTGCCAGCGGACGGGGGAACACTGAAGCTTTCTCT.